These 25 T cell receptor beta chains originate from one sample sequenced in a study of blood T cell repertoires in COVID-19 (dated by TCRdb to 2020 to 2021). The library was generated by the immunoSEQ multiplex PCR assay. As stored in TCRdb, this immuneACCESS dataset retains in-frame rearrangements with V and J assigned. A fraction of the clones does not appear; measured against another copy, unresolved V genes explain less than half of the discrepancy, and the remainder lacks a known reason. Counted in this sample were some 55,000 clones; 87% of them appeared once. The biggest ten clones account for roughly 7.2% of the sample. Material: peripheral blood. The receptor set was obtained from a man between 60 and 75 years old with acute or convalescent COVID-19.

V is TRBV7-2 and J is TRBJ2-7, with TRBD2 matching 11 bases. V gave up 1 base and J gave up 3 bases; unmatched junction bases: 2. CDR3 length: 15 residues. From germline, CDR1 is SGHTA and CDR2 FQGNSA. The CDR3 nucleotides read TGTGCCAGCAGCTTAGGGCTAGCGGGGGGCTACGAGCAGTACTTC. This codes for CASSLGLAGGYEQYF.

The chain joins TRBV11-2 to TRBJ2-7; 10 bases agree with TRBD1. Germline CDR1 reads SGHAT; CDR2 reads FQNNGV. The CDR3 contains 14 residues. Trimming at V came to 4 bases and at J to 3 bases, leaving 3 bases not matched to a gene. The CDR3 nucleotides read TGTGCCAGCAGCTCTGGGACAGGGGACTACGAGCAGTACTTC. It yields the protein CASSSGTGDYEQYF.

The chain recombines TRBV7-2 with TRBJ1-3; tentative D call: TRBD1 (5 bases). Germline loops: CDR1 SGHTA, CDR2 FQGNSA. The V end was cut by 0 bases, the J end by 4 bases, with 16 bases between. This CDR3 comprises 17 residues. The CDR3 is CASSLAPRRGKGNTIYF. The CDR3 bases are TGTGCCAGCAGCTTAGCTCCCCGGCGGGGGAAAGGAAACACCATATATTTT.

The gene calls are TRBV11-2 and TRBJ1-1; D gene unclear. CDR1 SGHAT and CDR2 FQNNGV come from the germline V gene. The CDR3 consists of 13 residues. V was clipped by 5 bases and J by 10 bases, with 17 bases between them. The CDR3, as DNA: TGTGCCAGCAGCCCAGACTCGCAGAGAGCAGCTTTCTTT. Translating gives CASSPDSQRAAFF.

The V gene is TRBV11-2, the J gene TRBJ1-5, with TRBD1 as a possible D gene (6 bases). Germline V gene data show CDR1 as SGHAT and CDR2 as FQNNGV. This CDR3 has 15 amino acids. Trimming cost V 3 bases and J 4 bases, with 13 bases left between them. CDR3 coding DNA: TGTGCCAGCAGCTTGAGCACAGGGCTAAATCAGCCCCAGCATTTT. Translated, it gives CASSLSTGLNQPQHF. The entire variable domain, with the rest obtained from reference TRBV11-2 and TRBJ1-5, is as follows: EAGVAQSPRYKIIEKRQSVAFWCNPISGHATLYWYQQILGQGPKLLIQFQNNGVVDDSQLPKDRFSAERLKGVDSTLKIQPAKLEDSAVYLCASSLSTGLNQPQHFGDGTRLSIL.

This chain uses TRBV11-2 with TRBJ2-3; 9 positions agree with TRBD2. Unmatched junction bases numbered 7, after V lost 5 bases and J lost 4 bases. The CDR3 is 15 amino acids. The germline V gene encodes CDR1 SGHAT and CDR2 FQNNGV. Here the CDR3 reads CASSPRSGGSDTQYF. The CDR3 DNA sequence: TGTGCCAGCAGCCCGAGGAGCGGGGGGTCAGATACGCAGTATTTT.

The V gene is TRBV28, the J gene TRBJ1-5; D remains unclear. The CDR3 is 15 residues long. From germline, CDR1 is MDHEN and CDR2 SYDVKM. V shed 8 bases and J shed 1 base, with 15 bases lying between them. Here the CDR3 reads CASRLGGTSNQPQHF. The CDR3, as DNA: TGTGCCAGCCGACTCGGCGGTACGAGCAATCAGCCCCAGCATTTT.

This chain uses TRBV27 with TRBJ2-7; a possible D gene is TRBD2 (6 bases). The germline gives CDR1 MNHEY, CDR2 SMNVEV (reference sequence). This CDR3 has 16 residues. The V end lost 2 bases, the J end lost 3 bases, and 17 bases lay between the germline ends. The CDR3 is CASSLIAGRFNYEQYF. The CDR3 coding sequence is TGTGCCAGCAGTTTAATCGCAGGGAGGTTTAACTACGAGCAGTACTTC.

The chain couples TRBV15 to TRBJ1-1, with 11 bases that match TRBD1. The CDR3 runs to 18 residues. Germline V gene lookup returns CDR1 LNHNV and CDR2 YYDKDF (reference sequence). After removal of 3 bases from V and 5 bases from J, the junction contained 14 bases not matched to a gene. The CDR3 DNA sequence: TGTGCCACCAGCAGCTACCTGAGGACAGGGGGCTGGGGAACTGAAGCTTTCTTT. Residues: CATSSYLRTGGWGTEAFF.

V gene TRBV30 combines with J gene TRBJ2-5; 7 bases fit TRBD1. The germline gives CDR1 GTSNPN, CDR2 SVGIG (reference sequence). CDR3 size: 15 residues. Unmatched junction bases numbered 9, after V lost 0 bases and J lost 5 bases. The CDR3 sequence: CAWSVRGGVSETQYF. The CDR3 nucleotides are TGTGCCTGGAGTGTACGAGGGGGCGTAAGCGAGACCCAGTACTTC.

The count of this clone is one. The CDR3 coding sequence is TGTGCCAGCCAAAGGGCGGGATTGACTGAAGCTTTCTTT. Its protein is CASQRAGLTEAFF. The chain carries TRBV6-5 and TRBJ1-1; no definite D call. Trimming cost V 8 bases and J 5 bases, with 15 bases left between them. This CDR3 is built from 13 residues. Germline V CDR1 and CDR2: MNHEY, SVGAGI.

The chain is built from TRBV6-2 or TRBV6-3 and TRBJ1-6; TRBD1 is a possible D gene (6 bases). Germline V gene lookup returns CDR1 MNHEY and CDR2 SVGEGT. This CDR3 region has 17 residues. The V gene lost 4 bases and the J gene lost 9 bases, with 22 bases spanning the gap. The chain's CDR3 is CASSFLQGFGIGSPLHF. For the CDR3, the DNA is TGTGCCAGCAGTTTTCTACAGGGTTTCGGCATAGGTTCACCCCTCCACTTT.

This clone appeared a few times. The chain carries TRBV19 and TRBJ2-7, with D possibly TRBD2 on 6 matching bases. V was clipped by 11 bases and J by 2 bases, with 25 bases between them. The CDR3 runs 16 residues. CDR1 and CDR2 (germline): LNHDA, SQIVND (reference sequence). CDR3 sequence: CAGLTHRGTETYEQYF. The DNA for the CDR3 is TGTGCCGGCTTAACCCACCGAGGGACTGAGACCTACGAGCAGTACTTC.

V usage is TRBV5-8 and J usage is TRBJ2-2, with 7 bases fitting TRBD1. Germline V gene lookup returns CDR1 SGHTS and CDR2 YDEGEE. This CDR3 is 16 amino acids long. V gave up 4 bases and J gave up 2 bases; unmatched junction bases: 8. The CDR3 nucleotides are TGTGCCAGCAGCATGCTCTGGACAGGCAACACCGGGGAGCTGTTTTTT. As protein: CASSMLWTGNTGELFF.

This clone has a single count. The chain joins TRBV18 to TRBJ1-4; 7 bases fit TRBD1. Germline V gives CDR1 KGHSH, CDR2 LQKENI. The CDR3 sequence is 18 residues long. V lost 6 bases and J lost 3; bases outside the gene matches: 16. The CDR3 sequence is CASSQNRQGRVANEKLFF. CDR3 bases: TGTGCCAGCTCCCAAAACCGACAGGGACGGGTAGCTAATGAAAAACTGTTTTTT. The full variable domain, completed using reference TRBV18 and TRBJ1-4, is NAGVMQNPRHLVRRRGQEARLRCSPMKGHSHVYWYRQLPEEGLKFMVYLQKENIIDESGMPKERFSAEFPKEGPSILRIQQVVRGDSAAYFCASSQNRQGRVANEKLFFGSGTQLSVL.

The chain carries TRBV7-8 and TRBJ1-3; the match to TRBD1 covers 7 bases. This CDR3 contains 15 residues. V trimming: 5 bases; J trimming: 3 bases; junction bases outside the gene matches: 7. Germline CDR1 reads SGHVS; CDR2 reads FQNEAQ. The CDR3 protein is CASSPNRQGGNTIYF. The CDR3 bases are TGTGCCAGCAGCCCAAACAGACAGGGTGGAAACACCATATATTTT.

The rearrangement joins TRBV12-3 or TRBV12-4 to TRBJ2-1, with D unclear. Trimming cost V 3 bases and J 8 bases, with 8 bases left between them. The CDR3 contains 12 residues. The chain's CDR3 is CASSFLSDEQFF. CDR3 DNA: TGTGCCAGCAGTTTTCTCTCGGATGAGCAGTTCTTC.

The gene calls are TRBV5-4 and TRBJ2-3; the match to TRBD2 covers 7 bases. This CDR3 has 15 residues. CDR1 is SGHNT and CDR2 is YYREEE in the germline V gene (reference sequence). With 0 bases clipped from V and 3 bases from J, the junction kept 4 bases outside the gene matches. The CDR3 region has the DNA TGTGCCAGCAGCTTGGGGCTAGCGGTTACAGATACGCAGTATTTT. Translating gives CASSLGLAVTDTQYF.

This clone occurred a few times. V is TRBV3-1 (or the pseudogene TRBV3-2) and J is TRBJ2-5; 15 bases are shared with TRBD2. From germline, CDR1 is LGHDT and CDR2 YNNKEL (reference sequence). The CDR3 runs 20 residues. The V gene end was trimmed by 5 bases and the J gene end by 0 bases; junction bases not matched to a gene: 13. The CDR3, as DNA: TGTGCCAGCAGCAGAGCCCTTGGACTAGCGGGGGGGGTGTACCAAGAGACCCAGTACTTC. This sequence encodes CASSRALGLAGGVYQETQYF.

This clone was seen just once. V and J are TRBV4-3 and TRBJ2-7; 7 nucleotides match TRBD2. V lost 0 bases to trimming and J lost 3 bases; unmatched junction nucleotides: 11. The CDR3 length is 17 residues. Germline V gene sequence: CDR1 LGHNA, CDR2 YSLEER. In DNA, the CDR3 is TGCGCCAGCAGCCAAGATCTGGGAGGGACCTGGAACTACGAGCAGTACTTC. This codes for CASSQDLGGTWNYEQYF.

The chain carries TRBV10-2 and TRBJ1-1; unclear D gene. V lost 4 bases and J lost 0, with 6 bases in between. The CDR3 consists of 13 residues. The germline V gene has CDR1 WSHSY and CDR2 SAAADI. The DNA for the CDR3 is TGCGCCAGCAGTGTTCTTATGAACACTGAAGCTTTCTTT. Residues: CASSVLMNTEAFF.

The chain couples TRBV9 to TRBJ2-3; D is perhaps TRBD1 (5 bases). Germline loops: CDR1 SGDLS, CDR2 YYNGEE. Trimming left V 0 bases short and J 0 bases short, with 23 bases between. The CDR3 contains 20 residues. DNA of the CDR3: TGTGCCAGCAGCGTAGAGGTTAGGGGCAGTTCAGCTATTAGCACAGATACGCAGTATTTT. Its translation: CASSVEVRGSSAISTDTQYF.

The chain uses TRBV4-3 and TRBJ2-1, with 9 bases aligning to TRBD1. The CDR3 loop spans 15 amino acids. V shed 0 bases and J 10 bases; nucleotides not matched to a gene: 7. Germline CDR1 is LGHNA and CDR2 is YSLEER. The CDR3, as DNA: TGCGCCAGCAGCCAAGAAGGGACAGGGATAGGGGAGCAGTTCTTC. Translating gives CASSQEGTGIGEQFF.

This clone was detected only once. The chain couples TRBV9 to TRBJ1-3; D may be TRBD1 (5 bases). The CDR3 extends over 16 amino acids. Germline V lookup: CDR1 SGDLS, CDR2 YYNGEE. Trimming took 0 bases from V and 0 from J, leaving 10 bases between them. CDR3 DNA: TGTGCCAGCAGCGTAGATACAGGCCGCTCTGGAAACACCATATATTTT. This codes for CASSVDTGRSGNTIYF.

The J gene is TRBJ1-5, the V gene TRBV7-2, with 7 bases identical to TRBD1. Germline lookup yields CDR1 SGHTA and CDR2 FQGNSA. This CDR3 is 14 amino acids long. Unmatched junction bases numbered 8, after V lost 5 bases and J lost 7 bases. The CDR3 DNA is TGTGCCAGCAGCCCCAGGGGGAAGGGGCAGCCCCAGCATTTT. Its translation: CASSPRGKGQPQHF.